This TCR beta chain was captured in a study of cytomegalovirus exposure and HLA in healthy donors. Whole-study findings and limits: In a later analysis, several top co-occurrence clusters appeared linked to parvovirus B19, influenza, CMV and Epstein-Barr virus.

The CDR3 runs to 13 residues. Per the germline V gene, CDR1 is ENHRY and CDR2 is SYGVKD. As for this clone: Its antigen is not known. Relative to the germline gene, one junction end is altered; a read error may explain this.

Amplification used 60 Vbeta primers and 13 Jbeta primers. TCRdb's copy holds only in-frame clones and misses some; the assay was immunoSEQ multiplex PCR. The sample holds 100,000 to 150,000 clones, about 82% seen once. The TCR was taken from a man between 50 and 59 years old in good health and CMV-seronegative. The chain carries TRBV10-3 and TRBJ1-2, with TRBD1 as a possible D gene (6 bases). Sequencing was carried out using PBMCs. The CDR3: CAARDTNIYSYTF. The CDR3 coding sequence is TGTGCCGCCCGGGACACTAATATCTATAGCTACACCTTC.